This T cell receptor beta chain was retrieved from a study of technical replicates of blood from a handful of donors. Germline V lookup: CDR1 MNHNS, CDR2 SASEGT. The CDR3 is made up of 16 amino acids. The V gene lost 4 bases and the J gene lost 3 bases, with 18 bases spanning the gap. The method was immunoSEQ multiplex PCR; TCRdb's version includes in-frame clones alone and lacks a portion of them. Of some 79,000 clones in the sample, about nine tenths were seen once. The TCR comes from a human donor in good health. Some clones in this sample may be carry-over from other donors' samples. Sequenced: T cells isolated from PBMCs. This rearrangement joins TRBV6-1 to TRBJ2-5, with D possibly TRBD2 on 6 matching bases. CDR3: CASSGIADVFEETQYF. CDR3 nucleotides: TGTGCCAGCAGTGGAATAGCGGACGTATTTGAAGAGACCCAGTACTTC.